Detailed here is one T cell receptor (beta chain). The antigen is undetermined. These data are taken from a study of blood T cells in healthy people across ages. Germline CDR1 is DFQATT and CDR2 is SNEGSKA (reference sequence). The V and J ends lost 6 bases and 0 bases respectively, with 18 bases between them. This CDR3 comprises 15 residues. A second roughly 6 to 11 cycle PCR used barcoded and J-beta primers. Unique molecular identifiers of 12 random nucleotides labeled each cDNA. One entry per CDR3 protein results from TCRdb running MiXCR on the 5' RACE reads. This sample has roughly 800,000 distinct CDR3 sequences; about 48% occur once, and the top ten carry approximately 40%. Study-wide findings and caveats: More naive CD4+ cells and higher diversity were found in long-lived than in aged donors. Per million T cells, the diversity of TCR beta decreased roughly linearly as age advanced. Unsorted PBMCs prevented conclusive naive versus antigen-experienced comparison.

This TCR was sampled from a man older than 75 in good health. Sequenced input: blood. This chain connects TRBV20-1 to TRBJ2-7; D perhaps matches TRBD2 (5 bases). CDR3 nucleotides: TGCAGTGCAAGCCCGGCGACGGGGAGCTCCTACGAGCAGTACTTC. It encodes CSASPATGSSYEQYF.